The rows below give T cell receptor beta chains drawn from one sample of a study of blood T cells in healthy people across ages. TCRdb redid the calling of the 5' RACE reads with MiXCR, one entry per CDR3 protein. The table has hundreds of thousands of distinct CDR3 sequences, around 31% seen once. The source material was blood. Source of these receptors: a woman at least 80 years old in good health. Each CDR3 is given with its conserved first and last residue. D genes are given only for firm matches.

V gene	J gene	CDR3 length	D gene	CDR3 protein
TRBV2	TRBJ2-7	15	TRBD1	CASSEVRTGGGEQYF
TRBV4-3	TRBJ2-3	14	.	CASSQDTGLDTQYF
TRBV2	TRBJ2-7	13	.	CASRQREFYEQYF
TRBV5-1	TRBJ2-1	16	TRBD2	CASKNLGLAGDNEQFF
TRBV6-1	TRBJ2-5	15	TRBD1	CASREDRGGHNEQYF
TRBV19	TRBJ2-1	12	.	CASFSAYNEQFF
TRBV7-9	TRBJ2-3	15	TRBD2	CASSIRAGVADTQYF
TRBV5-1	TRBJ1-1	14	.	CASSLVTGGTEAFF
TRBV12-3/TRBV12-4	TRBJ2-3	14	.	CASRPREFTDAQYF
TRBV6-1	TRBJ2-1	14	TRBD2	CASLTSLGVGEQFF
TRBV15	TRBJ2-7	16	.	CATSRDPGLGVGEQYF
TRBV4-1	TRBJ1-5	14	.	CASSPRQVGQPQHF
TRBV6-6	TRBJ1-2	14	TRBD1	CASSSDRGNYGYTF
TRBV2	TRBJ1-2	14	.	CASSEDRSNYGYTF
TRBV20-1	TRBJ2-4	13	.	CSAGHGGANIQYF
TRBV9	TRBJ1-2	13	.	CASSSAEDWGYTF
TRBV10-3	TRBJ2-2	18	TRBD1	CAISEAGPGTGNTGELFF
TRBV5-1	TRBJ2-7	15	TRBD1	CASSLRTGPTYEQYF
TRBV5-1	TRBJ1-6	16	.	CASSLSGAQHNSPLHF
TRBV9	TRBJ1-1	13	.	CASSVSEGTEAFF
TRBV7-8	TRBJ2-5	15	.	CASSPWRDRRETQYF
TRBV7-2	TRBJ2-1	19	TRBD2	CASSLVVAGLAGVYNEQFF
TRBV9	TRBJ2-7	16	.	CASSRGGPRSSYEQYF
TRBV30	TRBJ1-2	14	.	CARSVSIASYGYTF
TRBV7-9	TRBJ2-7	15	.	CASTRIGGRSYEQYF
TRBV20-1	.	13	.	CSAREPAAYEQYF
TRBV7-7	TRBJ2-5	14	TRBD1	CASSPQGVQETQYF
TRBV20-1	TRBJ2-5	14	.	CSARSTGIGETQYF
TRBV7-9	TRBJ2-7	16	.	CASSPPMGSNPYEQYF
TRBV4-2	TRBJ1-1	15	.	CASSQLKGPDTEAFF
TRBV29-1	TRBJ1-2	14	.	CSVDSGGQGYGYTF
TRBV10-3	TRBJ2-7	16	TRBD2	CAISGSGTSGSYEQYF
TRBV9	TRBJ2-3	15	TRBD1	CASSVESRGLDTQYF